The 13 T cell receptor beta chains given below trace back to one sample, sequenced in a study of blood T cells in healthy people across ages. A second about 6 to 12 cycle PCR used barcoded and J-beta primers. TCRdb itself ran the 5' RACE reads through MiXCR, one entry per CDR3 protein. This sample has approximately 800,000 distinct CDR3 sequences, with under 40% found just once. The sequencing sample was made of blood. Every receptor here comes from a young man in good health.

CDR3 nucleotides: TGTGCCAGCAGCCAAGATGTGGTAGGGGGCAGGGAAGAGCAGTACTTC. Protein: CASSQDVVGGREEQYF. The chain links TRBV4-2 to TRBJ2-7, with 7 bases that match TRBD1. CDR1 is LGHNA and CDR2 is YNFKEQ in the germline V gene. This CDR3 is built from 16 residues. V trimming: 0 bases; J trimming: 7 bases; junction bases outside the gene matches: 12.

The gene calls are TRBV11-2 and TRBJ2-3; 8 nucleotides align to TRBD2. CDR3 size: 16 residues. Germline V CDR1 and CDR2: SGHAT, FQNNGV. J was trimmed by 4 bases and V by 3 bases; bases with no gene match: 9. CDR3 region: CASSFKIGAGADTQYF. CDR3 nucleotide sequence: TGTGCCAGCAGCTTCAAAATTGGAGCGGGGGCAGATACGCAGTATTTT.

In this sample, this clonotype turned up a few times. The chain is built from TRBV5-6 and TRBJ2-5; D not resolved. Matching the DNA end better, TRBJ2-1 makes the J call doubtful. The CDR3 extends over 13 amino acids. CDR1 is SGHDT, CDR2 YYEEEE, per germline. The CDR3 nucleotides are TGTGCCAGCAGCTCCGAATTCCAAGAGACCCAGTTCTTC. Translation: CASSSEFQETQFF.

This clonotype occurred a few times. V and J are TRBV20-1 and TRBJ1-5; D is ambiguous. V lost 0 bases, J lost 4 bases, and 13 bases lay in between. CDR1 and CDR2 (germline): DFQATT, SNEGSKA (reference sequence). The CDR3 length is 15 residues. The CDR3 is CSARDWAGVNQPQHF. CDR3 in DNA: TGCAGTGCTAGAGATTGGGCAGGAGTTAATCAGCCCCAGCATTTT.

The CDR3 region is CASSRLAGGLRETQYF. For the CDR3, the DNA is TGTGCCAGCAGCCGACTAGCGGGGGGCCTGCGAGAGACCCAGTACTTC. J is TRBJ2-7 and V is TRBV14; 13 bases map to TRBD2. The DNA end is a closer match to TRBJ2-5, so the J assignment may be wrong. The germline V gene has CDR1 SGHDN and CDR2 FVKESK. The CDR3 is made up of 16 amino acids.

The chain carries TRBV4-3 and TRBJ2-5, with D perhaps TRBD2 (5 bases). CDR3 size: 15 residues. Trimming stripped 0 bases from V and 3 bases from J, with 11 bases between. The V gene's germline CDR1 is LGHNA and CDR2 YSLEER. CDR3 nucleotide sequence: TGCGCCAGCAGCCAAGATATGTTCGGGGAAGAGACCCAGTACTTC. Translation gives CASSQDMFGEETQYF.

This chain uses TRBV12-3 or TRBV12-4 with TRBJ1-5; D is perhaps TRBD1 (6 bases). V shed 4 bases and J shed 2 bases, with 15 bases lying between them. CDR3 size: 16 residues. In DNA form, the CDR3 reads TGTGCCAGCAGTTGGGGGGGGGCGCGTGGCAATCAGCCCCAGCATTTT. Translation gives CASSWGGARGNQPQHF.

The chain joins TRBV12-3 or TRBV12-4 to TRBJ2-3; possibly TRBD2 for D (7 bases). This CDR3 comprises 17 residues. Trimming cost V 2 bases and J 3 bases, with 18 bases left between them. CDR3: CASSLRGAPWSTDTQYF. CDR3 bases: TGTGCCAGCAGTTTACGGGGGGCGCCTTGGTCGACAGATACGCAGTATTTT.

This clonotype was counted only a few times. The chain recombines TRBV4-3 with TRBJ2-5, with D possibly matching TRBD2 (5 bases). Trimming cost V 0 bases and J 12 bases, with 20 bases left between them. The CDR3 contains 15 residues. The germline V gene encodes CDR1 LGHNA and CDR2 YSLEER. The CDR3 DNA reads as TGCGCCAGCAGCCAAGATCATCTCGGGGTGAATCAGGAGTACTTC. The encoded protein is CASSQDHLGVNQEYF.

The CDR3 DNA is TGTGCCAGCAGCTTCCTTGGGACTAGCGGGGGGAGCTCCTACAATGAGCAGTACTTC. Translation gives CASSFLGTSGGSSYNEQYF. This rearrangement joins TRBV7-9 to TRBJ2-1, with 15 bases fitting TRBD2. The J call could be wrong; TRBJ2-7 is a better fit for the DNA end. This CDR3 comprises 19 residues. CDR1 is SEHNR and CDR2 is FQNEAQ in the germline V gene (reference sequence).

The chain recombines TRBV11-2 with TRBJ2-3; 9 bases agree with TRBD2. The CDR3 has 13 residues. V gave up 11 bases and J gave up 3 bases; unmatched junction bases: 6. From germline, CDR1 is SGHAT and CDR2 FQNNGV. Here the CDR3 reads CACRGGATDTQYF. Here the CDR3 DNA reads TGTGCCTGCCGCGGGGGGGCAACAGATACGCAGTATTTT.

The J gene is TRBJ2-7, the V gene TRBV6-1; the D gene is possibly TRBD1 (6 bases). The CDR3 loop spans 15 amino acids. The V gene lost 2 bases and the J gene lost 1 base, with 12 bases spanning the gap. Germline assignment: CDR1 MNHNS and CDR2 SASEGT. The CDR3 protein is CASSELGRGSYEQYF. The DNA of the CDR3 is TGTGCCAGCAGTGAATTGGGCAGGGGATCCTACGAGCAGTACTTC.

The V gene is TRBV5-5, the J gene TRBJ1-1; maybe TRBD1 (6 bases). V was shortened by 2 bases and J by 0 bases, with 17 bases between the two germline ends. In germline, CDR1 is SGHKS, CDR2 YYEKEE (reference sequence). The CDR3 is 17 amino acids. The CDR3 spells CASSFRRGESMNTEAFF. The CDR3 coding sequence is TGTGCCAGCAGCTTTAGAAGGGGGGAGAGTATGAACACTGAAGCTTTCTTT.